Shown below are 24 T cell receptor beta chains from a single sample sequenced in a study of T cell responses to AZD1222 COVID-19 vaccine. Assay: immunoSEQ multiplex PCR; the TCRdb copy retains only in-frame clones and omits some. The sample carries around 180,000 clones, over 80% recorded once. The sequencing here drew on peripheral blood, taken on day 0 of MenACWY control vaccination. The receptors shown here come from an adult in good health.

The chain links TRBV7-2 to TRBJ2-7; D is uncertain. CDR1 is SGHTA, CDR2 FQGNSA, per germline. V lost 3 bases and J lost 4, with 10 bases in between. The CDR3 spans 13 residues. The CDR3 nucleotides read TGTGCCAGCAGCTTCAGCGATGAATACGAGCAGTACTTC. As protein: CASSFSDEYEQYF.

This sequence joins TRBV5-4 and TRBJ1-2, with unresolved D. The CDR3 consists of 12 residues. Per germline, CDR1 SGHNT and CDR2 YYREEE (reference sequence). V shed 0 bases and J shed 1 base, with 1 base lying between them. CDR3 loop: CASSLGNYGYTF. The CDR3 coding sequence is TGTGCCAGCAGCTTGGGTAACTATGGCTACACCTTC.

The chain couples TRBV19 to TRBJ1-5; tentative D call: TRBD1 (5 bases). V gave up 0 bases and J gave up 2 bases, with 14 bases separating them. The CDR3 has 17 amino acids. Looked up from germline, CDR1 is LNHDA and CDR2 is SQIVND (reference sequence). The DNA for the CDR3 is TGTGCCAGTAGTATAGATTTGGGGCAGGGTGGCAATCAGCCCCAGCATTTT. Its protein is CASSIDLGQGGNQPQHF.

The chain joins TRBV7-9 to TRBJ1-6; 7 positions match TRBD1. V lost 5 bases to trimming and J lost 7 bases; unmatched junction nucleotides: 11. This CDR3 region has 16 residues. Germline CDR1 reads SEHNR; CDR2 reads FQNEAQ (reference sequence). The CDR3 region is CASSLQGGSRNSPLHF. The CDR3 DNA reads TGTGCCAGCAGCCTACAAGGGGGCTCCAGGAATTCACCCCTCCACTTT.

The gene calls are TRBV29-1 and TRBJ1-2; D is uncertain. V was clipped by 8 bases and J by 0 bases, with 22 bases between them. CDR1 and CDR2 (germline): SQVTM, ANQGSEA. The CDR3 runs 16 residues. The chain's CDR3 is CSSYGVSDTSNYGYTF. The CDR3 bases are TGCAGCTCCTATGGGGTATCTGACACTTCTAACTATGGCTACACCTTC.

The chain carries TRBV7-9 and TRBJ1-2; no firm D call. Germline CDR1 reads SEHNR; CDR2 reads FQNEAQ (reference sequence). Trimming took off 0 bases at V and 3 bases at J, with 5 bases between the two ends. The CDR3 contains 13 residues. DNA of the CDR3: TGTGCCAGCAGCTTAGCCAGTGACTATGGCTACACCTTC. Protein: CASSLASDYGYTF.

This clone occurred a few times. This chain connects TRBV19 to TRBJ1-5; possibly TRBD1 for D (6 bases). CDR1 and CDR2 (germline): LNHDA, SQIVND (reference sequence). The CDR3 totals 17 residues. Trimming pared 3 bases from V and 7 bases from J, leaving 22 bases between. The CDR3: CASSIQFPGAEEQPQHF. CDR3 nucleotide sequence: TGTGCCAGTAGTATTCAATTCCCAGGGGCGGAGGAGCAGCCCCAGCATTTT.

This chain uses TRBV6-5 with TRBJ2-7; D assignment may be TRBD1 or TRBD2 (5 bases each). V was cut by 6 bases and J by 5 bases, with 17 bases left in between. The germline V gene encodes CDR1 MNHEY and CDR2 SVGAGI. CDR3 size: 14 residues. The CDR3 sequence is CASSPGTEVDEQYF. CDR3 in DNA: TGTGCCAGCAGCCCCGGGACGGAGGTCGACGAGCAGTACTTC.

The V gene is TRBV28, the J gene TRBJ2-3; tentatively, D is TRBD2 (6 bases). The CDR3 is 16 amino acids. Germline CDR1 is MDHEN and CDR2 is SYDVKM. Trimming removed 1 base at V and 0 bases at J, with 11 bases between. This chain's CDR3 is CASSLSPGTSTDTQYF. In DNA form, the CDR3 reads TGTGCCAGCAGTTTATCTCCTGGGACTAGCACAGATACGCAGTATTTT.

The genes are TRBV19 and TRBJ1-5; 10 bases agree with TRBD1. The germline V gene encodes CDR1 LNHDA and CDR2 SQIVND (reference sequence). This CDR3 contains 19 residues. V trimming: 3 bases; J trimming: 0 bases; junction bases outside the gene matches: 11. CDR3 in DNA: TGTGCCAGTAGTATTTCATGGACAGGGGGACGGAATAGCAATCAGCCCCAGCATTTT. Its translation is CASSISWTGGRNSNQPQHF.

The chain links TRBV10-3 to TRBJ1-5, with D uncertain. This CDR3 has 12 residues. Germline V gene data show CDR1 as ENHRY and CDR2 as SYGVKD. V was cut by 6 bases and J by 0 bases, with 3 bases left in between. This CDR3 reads CAIRDSNQPQHF. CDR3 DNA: TGTGCCATCAGGGATAGCAATCAGCCCCAGCATTTT.

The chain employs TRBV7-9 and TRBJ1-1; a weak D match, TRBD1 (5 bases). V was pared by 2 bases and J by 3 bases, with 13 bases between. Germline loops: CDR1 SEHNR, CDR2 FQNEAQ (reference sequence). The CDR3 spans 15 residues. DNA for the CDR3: TGTGCCAGCAGCTTATTATCTGCGGGGGACACTGAAGCTTTCTTT. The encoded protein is CASSLLSAGDTEAFF.

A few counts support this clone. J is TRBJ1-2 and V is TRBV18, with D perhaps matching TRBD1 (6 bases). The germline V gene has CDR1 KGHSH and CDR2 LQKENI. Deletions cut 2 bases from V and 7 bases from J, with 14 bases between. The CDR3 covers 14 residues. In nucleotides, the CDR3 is TGTGCCAGCTCACCAGGGGACACCTCCCCTGGCTACACCTTC. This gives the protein CASSPGDTSPGYTF.

CDR3 nucleotides: TGCGCCAGCAGCCAAGATTTGGGATCTGGAAACACCATATATTTT. This translates into CASSQDLGSGNTIYF. The rearrangement links TRBV4-1 to TRBJ1-3, with D hard to call. The CDR3 totals 15 residues. Per the germline V gene, CDR1 is MGHRA and CDR2 is YSYEKL. V lost 0 bases and J 1 base, leaving 7 bases between the germline ends.

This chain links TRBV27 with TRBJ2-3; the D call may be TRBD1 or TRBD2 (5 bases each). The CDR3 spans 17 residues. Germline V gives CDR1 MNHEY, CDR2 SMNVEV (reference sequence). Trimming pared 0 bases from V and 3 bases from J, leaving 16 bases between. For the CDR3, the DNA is TGTGCCAGCAGTTTATCGCGCCACGTGGGGGATACAGATACGCAGTATTTT. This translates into CASSLSRHVGDTDTQYF.

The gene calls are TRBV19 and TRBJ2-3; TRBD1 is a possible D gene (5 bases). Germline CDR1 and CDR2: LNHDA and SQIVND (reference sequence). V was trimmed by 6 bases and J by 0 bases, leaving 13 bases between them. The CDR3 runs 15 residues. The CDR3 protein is CASSPRGASTDTQYF. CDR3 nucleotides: TGTGCCAGTAGCCCCCGTGGGGCAAGCACAGATACGCAGTATTTT.

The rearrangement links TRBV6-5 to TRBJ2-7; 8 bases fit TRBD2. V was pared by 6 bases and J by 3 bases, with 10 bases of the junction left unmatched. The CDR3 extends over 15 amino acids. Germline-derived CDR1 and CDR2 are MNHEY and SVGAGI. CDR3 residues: CASSPTRGGGYEQYF. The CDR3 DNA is TGTGCCAGCAGCCCCACCCGGGGGGGTGGCTACGAGCAGTACTTC.

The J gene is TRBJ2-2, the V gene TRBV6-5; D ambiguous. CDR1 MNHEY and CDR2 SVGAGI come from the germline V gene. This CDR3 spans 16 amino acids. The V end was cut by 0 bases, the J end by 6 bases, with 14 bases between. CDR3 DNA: TGTGCCAGCAGTTACTCGATTCGACTGGGTCCCGGGGAGCTGTTTTTT. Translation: CASSYSIRLGPGELFF.

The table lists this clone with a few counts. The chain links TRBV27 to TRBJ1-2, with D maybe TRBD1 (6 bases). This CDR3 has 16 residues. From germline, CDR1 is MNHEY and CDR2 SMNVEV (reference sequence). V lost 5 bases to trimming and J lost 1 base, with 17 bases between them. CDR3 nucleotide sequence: TGTGCCAGCAGTCCTTCCCCCACAGGGCGTAACTATGGCTACACCTTC. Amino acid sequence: CASSPSPTGRNYGYTF.

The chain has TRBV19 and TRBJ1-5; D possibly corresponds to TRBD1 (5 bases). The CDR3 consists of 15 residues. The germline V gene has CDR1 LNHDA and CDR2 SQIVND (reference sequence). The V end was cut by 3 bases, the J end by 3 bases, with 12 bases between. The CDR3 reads CASSIRDRFNQPQHF. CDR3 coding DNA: TGTGCCAGTAGTATCCGTGACAGATTCAATCAGCCCCAGCATTTT.

The CDR3 loop reads CASSRIAYEQYF. CDR3 in DNA: TGTGCCAGCAGTCGAATCGCCTACGAGCAGTACTTC. The chain has TRBV2 and TRBJ2-7; unclear D gene. The germline V gene encodes CDR1 SNHLY and CDR2 FYNNEI. The CDR3 runs 12 residues. The V end lost 5 bases, the J end lost 2 bases, and 7 bases lay between the germline ends.

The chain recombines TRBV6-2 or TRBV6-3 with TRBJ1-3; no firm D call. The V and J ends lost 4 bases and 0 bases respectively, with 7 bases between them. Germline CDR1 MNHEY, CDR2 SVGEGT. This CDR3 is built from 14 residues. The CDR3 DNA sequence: TGTGCCAGCAGTTCCGGGAACTCTGGAAACACCATATATTTT. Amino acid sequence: CASSSGNSGNTIYF.

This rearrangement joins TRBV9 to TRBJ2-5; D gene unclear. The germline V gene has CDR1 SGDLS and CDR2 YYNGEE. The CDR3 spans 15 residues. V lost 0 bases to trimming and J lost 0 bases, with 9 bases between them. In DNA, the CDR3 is TGTGCCAGCAGCGTAGTGCCGACAAACCAAGAGACCCAGTACTTC. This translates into CASSVVPTNQETQYF.

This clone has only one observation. The CDR3, as DNA: TGTGCCAGCACCGCTCGACAGAACGGCAATTCACCCCTCCACTTT. The encoded protein is CASTARQNGNSPLHF. This chain connects TRBV6-5 to TRBJ1-6; D possibly corresponds to TRBD1 (5 bases). The V end was cut by 7 bases, the J end by 7 bases, with 17 bases between. The CDR3 sequence is 15 residues long. Germline lookup yields CDR1 MNHEY and CDR2 SVGAGI.